The clone carrying this T cell receptor (beta chain) was found many times. Its antigen remains unknown. TCRdb called the 5' RACE reads again in MiXCR, with one record for every CDR3 protein. The data contain about 37,000 distinct CDR3 sequences, approximately 10% of them seen just once; the ten biggest clones take up around 3.9%. V lost 7 bases to trimming and J lost 2 bases; unmatched junction nucleotides: 10. Germline assignment: CDR1 SNHLY and CDR2 FYNNEI. CDR3 length: 16 amino acids. Sorted libraries were derived from more than 900,000 CD4+ or CD8+ T cells. This sample was taken from a study of neurological immune-mediated disorders. Findings of the study overall: HTLV-1-associated myelopathy showed the most TCR clonal expansion; multiple sclerosis the least, below healthy controls. The expanded clones of different subjects shared no CDR3 amino acid sequences (suggesting private repertoires in all groups).

Specimen: CD4+ T cells from blood. The sequence was collected from a woman aged 30 to 39 with HTLV-1-associated myelopathy (HAM/TSP). This chain links TRBV2 with TRBJ1-2; 10 nucleotides align to TRBD1. The CDR3 DNA follows: TGTGCCAGCAAAAGGGACAGGGGTCTTGGAAACTATGGCTACACCTTC. As protein: CASKRDRGLGNYGYTF.